In this sample, the clone carrying this T cell receptor beta chain turned up once. Its matching antigen is unknown. Vbeta (60) and Jbeta (13) primers were used in the PCR. Profiled with immunoSEQ multiplex PCR; TCRdb holds only in-frame clones, not every one. The table has about 91,000 clones, about 89% seen once. V lost 0 bases and J lost 0, with 12 bases in between. This CDR3 region has 17 residues. The germline V gene encodes CDR1 MDHEN and CDR2 SYDVKM. The sample is drawn from a study of cytomegalovirus exposure and HLA in healthy donors. Overall study context: Researchers previously reported finding some 110 million unique TCR beta sequences from about 179 million T cells.

Study-level results: A few V segments could not be told apart, such as TRBV6-2 and TRBV6-3, and were left out. As was reported, the classifier diagnosed cytomegalovirus status with high specificity and sensitivity.

The receptor's source is a man younger than 45 in good health and CMV-seropositive. Sequencing was carried out using PBMCs. The rearrangement links TRBV28 to TRBJ1-5, with unresolved D. CDR3 bases: TGTGCCAGCAGTTTATGGTCCGGGGTCCATAGCAATCAGCCCCAGCATTTT. It codes for CASSLWSGVHSNQPQHF.